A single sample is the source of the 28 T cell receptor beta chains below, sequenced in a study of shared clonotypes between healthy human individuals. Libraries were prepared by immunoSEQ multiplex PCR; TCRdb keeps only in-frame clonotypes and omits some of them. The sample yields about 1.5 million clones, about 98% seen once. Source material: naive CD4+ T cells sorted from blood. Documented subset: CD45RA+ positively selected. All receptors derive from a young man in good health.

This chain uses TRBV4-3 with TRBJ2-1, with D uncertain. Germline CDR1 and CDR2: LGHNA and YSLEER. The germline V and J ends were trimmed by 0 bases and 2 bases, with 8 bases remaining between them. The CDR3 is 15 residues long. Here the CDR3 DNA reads TGCGCCAGCAGCCAAGAAAGGACGACCTACAATGAGCAGTTCTTC. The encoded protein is CASSQERTTYNEQFF.

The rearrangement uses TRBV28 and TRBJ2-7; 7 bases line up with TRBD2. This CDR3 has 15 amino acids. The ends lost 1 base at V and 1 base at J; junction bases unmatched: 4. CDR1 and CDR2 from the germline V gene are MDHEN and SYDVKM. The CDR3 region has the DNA TGTGCCAGCAGTTTATCGGGAGGTCTTTCCTACGAGCAGTACTTC. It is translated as CASSLSGGLSYEQYF.

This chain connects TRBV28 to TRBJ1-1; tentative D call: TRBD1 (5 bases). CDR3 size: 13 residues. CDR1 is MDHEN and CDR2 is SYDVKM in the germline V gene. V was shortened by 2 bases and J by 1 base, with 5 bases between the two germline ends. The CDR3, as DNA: TGTGCCAGCAGTTTAGGGGCGAACACTGAAGCTTTCTTT. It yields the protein CASSLGANTEAFF.

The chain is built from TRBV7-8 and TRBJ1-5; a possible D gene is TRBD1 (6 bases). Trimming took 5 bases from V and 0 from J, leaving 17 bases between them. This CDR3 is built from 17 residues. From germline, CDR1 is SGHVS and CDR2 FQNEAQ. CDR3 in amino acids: CASSLRQDVNSNQPQHF. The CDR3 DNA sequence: TGTGCCAGCAGCCTGCGACAGGACGTAAATAGCAATCAGCCCCAGCATTTT.

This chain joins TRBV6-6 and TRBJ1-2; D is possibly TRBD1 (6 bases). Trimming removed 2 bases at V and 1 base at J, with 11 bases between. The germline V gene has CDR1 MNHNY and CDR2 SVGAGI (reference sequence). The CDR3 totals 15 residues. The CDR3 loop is CASSYGQSYNYGYTF. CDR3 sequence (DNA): TGTGCCAGCAGTTACGGACAGTCATATAACTATGGCTACACCTTC.

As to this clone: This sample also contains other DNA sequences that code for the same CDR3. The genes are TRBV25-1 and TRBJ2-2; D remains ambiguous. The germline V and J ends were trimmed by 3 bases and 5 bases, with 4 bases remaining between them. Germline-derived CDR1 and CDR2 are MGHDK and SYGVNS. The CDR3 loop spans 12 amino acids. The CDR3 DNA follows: TGTGCCAGCAGTGACCTGACCGGGGAGCTGTTTTTT. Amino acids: CASSDLTGELFF. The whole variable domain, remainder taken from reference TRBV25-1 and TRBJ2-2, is EADIYQTPRYLVIGTGKKITLECSQTMGHDKMYWYQQDPGMELHLIHYSYGVNSTEKGDLSSESTVSRIRTEHFPLTLESARPSHTSQYLCASSDLTGELFFGEGSRLTVL.

The CDR3 loop reads CASSPRGEFYNEQFF. The CDR3 coding sequence is TGTGCCAGCAGCCCCCGGGGGGAGTTCTACAATGAGCAGTTCTTC. This chain links TRBV9 with TRBJ2-1; 7 bases fit TRBD2. The CDR3 is 15 amino acids. Germline CDR1 and CDR2: SGDLS and YYNGEE. With V trimmed by 4 bases and J by 3 bases, 7 bases remained unmatched.

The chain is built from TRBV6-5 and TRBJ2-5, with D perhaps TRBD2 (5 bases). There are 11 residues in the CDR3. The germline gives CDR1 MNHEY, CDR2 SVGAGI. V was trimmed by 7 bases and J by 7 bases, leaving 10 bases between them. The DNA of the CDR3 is TGTGCCAGCAAGGGAGTGGGGACCCAGTACTTC. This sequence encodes CASKGVGTQYF.

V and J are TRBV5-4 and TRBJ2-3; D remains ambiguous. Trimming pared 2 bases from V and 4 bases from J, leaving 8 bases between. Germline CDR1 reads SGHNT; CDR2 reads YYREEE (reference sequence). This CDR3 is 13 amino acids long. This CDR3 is CASSLHVADTQYF. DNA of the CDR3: TGTGCCAGCAGCTTACATGTAGCAGATACGCAGTATTTT. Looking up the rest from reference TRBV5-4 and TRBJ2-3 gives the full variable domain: ETGVTQSPTHLIKTRGQQVTLRCSSQSGHNTVSWYQQALGQGPQFIFQYYREEENGRGNFPPRFSGLQFPNYSSELNVNALELDDSALYLCASSLHVADTQYFGPGTRLTVL.

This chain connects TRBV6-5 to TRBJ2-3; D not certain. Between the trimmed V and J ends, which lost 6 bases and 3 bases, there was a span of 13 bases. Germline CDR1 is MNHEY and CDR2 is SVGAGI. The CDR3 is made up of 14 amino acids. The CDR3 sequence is CASRRLPVTDTQYF. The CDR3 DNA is TGTGCCAGCAGGCGGCTCCCGGTAACAGATACGCAGTATTTT.

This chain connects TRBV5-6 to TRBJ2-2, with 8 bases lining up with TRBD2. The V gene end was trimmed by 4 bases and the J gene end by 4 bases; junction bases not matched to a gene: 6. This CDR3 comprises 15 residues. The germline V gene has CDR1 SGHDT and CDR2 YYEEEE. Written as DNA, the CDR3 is TGTGCCAGCAGCCTCGGTCTAGCGGGCACCGGGGAGCTGTTTTTT. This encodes CASSLGLAGTGELFF. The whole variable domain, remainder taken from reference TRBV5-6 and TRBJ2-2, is DAGVTQSPTHLIKTRGQQVTLRCSPKSGHDTVSWYQQALGQGPQFIFQYYEEEERQRGNFPDRFSGHQFPNYSSELNVNALLLGDSALYLCASSLGLAGTGELFFGEGSRLTVL.

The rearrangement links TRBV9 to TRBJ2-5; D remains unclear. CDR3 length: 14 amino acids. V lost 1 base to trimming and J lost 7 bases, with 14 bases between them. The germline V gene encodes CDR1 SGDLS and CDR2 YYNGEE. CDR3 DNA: TGTGCCAGCAGCGTAACAGTTAATCCGGGGACCCAGTACTTC. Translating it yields CASSVTVNPGTQYF.

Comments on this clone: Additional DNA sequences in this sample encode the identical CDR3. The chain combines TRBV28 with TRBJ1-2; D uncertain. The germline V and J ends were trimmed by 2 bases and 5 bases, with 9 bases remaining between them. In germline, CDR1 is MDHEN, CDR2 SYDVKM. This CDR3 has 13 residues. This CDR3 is CASSLGLDYGYTF. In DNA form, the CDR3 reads TGTGCCAGCAGTTTAGGTCTTGATTATGGCTACACCTTC.

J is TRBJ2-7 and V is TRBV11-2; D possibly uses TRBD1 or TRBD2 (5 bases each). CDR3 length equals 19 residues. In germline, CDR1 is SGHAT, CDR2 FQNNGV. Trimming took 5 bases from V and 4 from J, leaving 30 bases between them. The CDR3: CASSQAGDPLTRVRYEQYF. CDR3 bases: TGTGCCAGCAGCCAGGCCGGGGACCCACTCACCCGGGTTCGTTACGAGCAGTACTTC.

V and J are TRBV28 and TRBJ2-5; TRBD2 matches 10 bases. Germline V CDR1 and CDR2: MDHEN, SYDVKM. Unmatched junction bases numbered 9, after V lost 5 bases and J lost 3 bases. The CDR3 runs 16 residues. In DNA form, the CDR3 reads TGTGCCAGCAGTCCCCCCGGGACTAGCGAGAAAGAGACCCAGTACTTC. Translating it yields CASSPPGTSEKETQYF.

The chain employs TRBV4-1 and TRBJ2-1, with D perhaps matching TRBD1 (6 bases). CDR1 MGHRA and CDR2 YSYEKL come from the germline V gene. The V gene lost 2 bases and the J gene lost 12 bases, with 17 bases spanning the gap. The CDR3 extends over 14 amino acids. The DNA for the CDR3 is TGCGCCAGCAGCCAAACCACAGGGCCCGGAGGGCAGTTCTTC. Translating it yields CASSQTTGPGGQFF.

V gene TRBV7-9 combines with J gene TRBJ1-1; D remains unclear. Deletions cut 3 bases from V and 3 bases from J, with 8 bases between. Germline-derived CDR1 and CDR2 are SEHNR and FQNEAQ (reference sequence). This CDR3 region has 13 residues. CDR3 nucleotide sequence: TGTGCCAGCAGCTTCGGAACAGACACTGAAGCTTTCTTT. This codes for CASSFGTDTEAFF.

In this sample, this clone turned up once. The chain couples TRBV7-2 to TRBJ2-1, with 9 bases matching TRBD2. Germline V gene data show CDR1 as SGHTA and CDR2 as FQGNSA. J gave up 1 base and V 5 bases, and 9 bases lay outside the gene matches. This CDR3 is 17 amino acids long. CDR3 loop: CASSLAATSGSYNEQFF. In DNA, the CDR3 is TGTGCCAGCAGCCTCGCCGCGACTAGCGGATCCTACAATGAGCAGTTCTTC.

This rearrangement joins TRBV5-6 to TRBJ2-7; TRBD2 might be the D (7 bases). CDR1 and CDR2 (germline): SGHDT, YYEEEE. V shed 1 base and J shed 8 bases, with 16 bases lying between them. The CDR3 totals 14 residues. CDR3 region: CASSLRGAYLQQYF. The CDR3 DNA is TGTGCCAGCAGCTTGCGGGGGGCTTATCTCCAGCAGTACTTC. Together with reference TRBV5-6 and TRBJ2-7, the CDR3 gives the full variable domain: DAGVTQSPTHLIKTRGQQVTLRCSPKSGHDTVSWYQQALGQGPQFIFQYYEEEERQRGNFPDRFSGHQFPNYSSELNVNALLLGDSALYLCASSLRGAYLQQYFGPGTRLTVT.

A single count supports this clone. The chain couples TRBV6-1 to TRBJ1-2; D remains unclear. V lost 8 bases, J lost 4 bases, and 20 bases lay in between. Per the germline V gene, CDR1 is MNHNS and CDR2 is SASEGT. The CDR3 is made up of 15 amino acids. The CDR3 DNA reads TGTGCCAGCCAGCCGGTTGGAATTGGGTTCTATGGCTACACCTTC. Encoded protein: CASQPVGIGFYGYTF.

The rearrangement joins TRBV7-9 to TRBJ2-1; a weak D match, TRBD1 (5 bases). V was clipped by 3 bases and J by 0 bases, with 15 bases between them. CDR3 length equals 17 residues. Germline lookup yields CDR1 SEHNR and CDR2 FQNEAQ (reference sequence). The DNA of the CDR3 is TGTGCCAGCAGCTTCAGGGCAGGCATGAGCTCCTACAATGAGCAGTTCTTC. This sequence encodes CASSFRAGMSSYNEQFF.

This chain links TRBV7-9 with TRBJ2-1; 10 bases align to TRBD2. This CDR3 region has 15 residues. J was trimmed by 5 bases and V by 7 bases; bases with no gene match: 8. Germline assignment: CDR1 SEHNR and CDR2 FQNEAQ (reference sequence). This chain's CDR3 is CASTFSGRSNNEQFF. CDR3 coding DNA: TGTGCCAGCACCTTTAGCGGGAGGTCAAACAATGAGCAGTTCTTC.

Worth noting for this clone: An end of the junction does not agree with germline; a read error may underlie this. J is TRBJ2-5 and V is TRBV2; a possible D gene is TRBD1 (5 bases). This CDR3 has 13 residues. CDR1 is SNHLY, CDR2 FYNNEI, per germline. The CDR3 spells CASSSDSQATQYF. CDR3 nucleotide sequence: TGTGCCAGCAGTTCCGACAGTCAAGCGACCCAGTACTTC.

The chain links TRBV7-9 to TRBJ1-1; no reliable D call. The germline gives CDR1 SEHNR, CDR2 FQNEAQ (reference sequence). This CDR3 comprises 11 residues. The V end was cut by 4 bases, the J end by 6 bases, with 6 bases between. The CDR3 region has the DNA TGTGCCAGCAGCTGGACCTCTGAAGCTTTCTTT. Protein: CASSWTSEAFF.

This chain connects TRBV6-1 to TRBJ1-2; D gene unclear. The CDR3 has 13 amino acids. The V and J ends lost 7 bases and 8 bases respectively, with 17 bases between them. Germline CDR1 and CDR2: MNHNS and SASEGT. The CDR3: CASTRDPAWGYTF. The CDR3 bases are TGTGCCAGCACTCGGGATCCGGCCTGGGGCTACACCTTC.

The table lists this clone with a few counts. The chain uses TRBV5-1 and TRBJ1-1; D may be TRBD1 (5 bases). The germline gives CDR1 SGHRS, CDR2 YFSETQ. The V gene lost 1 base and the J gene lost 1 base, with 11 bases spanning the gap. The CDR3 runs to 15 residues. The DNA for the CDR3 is TGCGCCAGCAGCTTGATCCCGGGGCAGAACACTGAAGCTTTCTTT. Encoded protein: CASSLIPGQNTEAFF.

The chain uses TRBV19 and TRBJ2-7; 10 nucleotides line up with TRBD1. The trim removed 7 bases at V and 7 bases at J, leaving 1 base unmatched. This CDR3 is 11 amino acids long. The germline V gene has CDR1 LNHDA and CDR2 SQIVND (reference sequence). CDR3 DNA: TGTGCCAGTACGGGACAGGGGGAGCAGTACTTC. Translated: CASTGQGEQYF. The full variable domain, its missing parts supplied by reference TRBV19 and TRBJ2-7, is DGGITQSPKYLFRKEGQNVTLSCEQNLNHDAMYWYRQDPGQGLRLIYYSQIVNDFQKGDIAEGYSVSREKKESFPLTVTSAQKNPTAFYLCASTGQGEQYFGPGTRLTVT.

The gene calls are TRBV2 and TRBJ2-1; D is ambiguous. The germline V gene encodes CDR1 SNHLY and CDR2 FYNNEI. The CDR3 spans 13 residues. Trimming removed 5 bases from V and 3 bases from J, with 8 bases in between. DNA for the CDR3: TGTGCCAGCAGTCGACTTAACTACAATGAGCAGTTCTTC. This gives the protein CASSRLNYNEQFF.